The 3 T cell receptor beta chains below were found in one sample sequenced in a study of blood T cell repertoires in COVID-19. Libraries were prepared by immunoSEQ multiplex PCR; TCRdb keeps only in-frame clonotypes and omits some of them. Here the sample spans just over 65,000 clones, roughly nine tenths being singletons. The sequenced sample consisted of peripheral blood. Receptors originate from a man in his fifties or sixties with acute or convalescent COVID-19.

The CDR3 region has the DNA TGTGCCAGCAGCTACGACAGGGCGTCTGGAGCTTTCTTT. It yields the protein CASSYDRASGAFF. The J gene is TRBJ1-1, the V gene TRBV7-6, with 7 bases identical to TRBD1. The CDR3 contains 13 residues. V shed 4 bases, J shed 10 bases, and the junction held 9 bases outside the gene matches. The germline V gene has CDR1 SGHVS and CDR2 FNYEAQ.

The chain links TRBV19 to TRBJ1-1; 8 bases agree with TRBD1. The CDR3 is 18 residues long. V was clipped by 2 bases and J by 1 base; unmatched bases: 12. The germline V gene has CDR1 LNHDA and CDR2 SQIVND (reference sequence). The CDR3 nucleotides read TGTGCCAGTAGTATACCCTGGACAGGGAACCCAACGAACACTGAAGCTTTCTTT. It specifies CASSIPWTGNPTNTEAFF.

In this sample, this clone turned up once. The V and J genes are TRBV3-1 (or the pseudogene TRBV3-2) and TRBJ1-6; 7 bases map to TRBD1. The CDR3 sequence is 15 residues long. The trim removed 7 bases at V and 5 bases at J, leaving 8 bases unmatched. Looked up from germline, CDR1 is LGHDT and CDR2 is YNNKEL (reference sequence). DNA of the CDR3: TGTGCCAGCACTTCAAGCACAGGGGATAATTCACCCCTCCACTTT. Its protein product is CASTSSTGDNSPLHF.